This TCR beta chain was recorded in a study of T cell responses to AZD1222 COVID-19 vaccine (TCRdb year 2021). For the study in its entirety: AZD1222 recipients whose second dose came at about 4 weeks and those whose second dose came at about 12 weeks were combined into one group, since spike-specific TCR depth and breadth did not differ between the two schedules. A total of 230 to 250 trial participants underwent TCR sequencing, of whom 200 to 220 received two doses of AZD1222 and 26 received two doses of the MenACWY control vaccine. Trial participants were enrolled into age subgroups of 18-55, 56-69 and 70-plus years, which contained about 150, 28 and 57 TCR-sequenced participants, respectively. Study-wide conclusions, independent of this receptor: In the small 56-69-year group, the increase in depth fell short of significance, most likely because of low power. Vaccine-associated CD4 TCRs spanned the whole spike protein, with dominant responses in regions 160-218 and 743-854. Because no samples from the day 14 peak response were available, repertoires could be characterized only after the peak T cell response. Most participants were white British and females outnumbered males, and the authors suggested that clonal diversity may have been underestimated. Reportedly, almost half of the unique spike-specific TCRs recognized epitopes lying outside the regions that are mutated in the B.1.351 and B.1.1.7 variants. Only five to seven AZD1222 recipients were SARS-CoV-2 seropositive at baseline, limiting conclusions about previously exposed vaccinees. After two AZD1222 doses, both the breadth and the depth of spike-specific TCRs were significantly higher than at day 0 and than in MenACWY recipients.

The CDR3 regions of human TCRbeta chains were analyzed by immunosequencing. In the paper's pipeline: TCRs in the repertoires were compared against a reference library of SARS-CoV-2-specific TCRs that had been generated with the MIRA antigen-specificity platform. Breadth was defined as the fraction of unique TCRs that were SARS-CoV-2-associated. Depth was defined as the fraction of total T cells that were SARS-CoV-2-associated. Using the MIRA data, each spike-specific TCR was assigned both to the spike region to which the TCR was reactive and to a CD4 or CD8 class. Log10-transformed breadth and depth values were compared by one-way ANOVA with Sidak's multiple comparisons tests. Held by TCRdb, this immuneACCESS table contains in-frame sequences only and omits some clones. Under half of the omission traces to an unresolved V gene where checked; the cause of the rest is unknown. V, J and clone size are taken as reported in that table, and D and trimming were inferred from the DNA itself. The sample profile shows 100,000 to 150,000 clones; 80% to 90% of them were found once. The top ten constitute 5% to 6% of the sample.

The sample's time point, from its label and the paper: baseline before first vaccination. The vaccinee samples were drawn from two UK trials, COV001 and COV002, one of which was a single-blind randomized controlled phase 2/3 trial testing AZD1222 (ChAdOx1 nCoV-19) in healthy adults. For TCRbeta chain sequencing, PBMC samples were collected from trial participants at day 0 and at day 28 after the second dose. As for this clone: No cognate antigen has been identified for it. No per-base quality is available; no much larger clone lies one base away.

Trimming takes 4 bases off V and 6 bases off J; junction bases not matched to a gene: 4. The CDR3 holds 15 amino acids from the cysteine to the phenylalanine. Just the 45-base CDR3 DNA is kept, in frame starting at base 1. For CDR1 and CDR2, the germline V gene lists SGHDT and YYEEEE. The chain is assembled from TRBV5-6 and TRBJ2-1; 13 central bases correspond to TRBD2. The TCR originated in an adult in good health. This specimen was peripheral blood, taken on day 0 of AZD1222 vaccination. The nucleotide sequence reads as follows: TGTGCCAGCAGCCCGGGACTAGCGGGGACCAATGAGCAGTTCTTC. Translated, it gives CASSPGLAGTNEQFF.